The clone carrying this TCR beta chain occurred many times. One entry per CDR3 protein results from TCRdb running MiXCR on the RT-PCR reads. This sample has about a million distinct CDR3 sequences, with 15% to 20% found just once. The sample originates from a study of patients and donors after allogeneic stem cell transplantation. Trimming left V 2 bases short and J 4 bases short, with 8 bases between. The CDR3 runs to 13 residues. This clonotype was obtained from a human donor who was either an allogeneic HSCT recipient or a stem cell or donor lymphocyte infusion donor (not recorded which). It is not recorded whose cells these are; they may come from a transplant donor. The chain links TRBV12-3 or TRBV12-4 to TRBJ1-2; a possible D gene is TRBD1 (5 bases). The sequencing sample was made of blood, either unsorted or a sorted T cell fraction (not recorded which). The CDR3 is CASSLRGLYGYTF. The CDR3 nucleotides are TGTGCCAGCAGTTTAAGGGGCCTCTATGGCTACACCTTC.